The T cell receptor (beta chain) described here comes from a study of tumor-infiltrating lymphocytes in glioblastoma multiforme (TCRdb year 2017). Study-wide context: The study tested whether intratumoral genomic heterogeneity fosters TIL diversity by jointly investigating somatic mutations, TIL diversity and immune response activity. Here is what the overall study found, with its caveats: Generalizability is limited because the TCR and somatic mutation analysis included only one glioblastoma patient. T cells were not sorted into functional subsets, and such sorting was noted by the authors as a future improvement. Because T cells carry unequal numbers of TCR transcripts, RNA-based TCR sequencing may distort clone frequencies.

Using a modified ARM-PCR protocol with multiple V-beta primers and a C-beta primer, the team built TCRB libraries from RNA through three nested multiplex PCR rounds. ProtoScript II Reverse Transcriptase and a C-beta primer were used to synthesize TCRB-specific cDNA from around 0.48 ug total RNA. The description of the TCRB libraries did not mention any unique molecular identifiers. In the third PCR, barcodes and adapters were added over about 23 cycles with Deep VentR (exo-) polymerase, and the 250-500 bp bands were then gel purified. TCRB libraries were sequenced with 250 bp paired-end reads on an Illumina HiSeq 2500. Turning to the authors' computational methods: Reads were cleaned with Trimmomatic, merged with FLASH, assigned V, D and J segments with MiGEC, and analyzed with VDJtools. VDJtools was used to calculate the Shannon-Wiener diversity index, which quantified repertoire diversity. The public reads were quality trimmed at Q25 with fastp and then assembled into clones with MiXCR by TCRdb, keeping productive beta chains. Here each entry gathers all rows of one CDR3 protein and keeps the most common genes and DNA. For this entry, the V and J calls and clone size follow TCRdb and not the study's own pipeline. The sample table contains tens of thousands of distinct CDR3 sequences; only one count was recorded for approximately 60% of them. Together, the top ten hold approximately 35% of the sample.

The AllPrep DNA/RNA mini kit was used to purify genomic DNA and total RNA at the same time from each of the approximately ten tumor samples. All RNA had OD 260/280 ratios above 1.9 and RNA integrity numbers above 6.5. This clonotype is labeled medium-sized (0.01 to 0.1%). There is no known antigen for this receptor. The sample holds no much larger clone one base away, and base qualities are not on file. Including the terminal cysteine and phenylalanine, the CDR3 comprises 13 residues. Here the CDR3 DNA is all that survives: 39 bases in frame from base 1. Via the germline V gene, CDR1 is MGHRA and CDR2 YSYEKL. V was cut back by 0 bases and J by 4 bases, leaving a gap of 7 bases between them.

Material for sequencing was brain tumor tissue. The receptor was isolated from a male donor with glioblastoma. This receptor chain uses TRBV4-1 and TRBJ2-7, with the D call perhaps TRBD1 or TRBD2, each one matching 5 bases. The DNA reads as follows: TGCGCCAGCAGCCAAGATTGGGGGTACGAGCAGTACTTC. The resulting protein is CASSQDWGYEQYF.